This is a list of T cell receptor beta chains from one sample in a study of cytomegalovirus exposure and HLA in healthy donors. Profiled with immunoSEQ multiplex PCR; TCRdb holds only in-frame clones, not every one. The table records under 75,000 clones, about 91% of them present only once. Input material: PBMCs. These TCRs come from a man aged 18 to 30 in good health and CMV-seropositive. CDR3s include the opening cysteine and the closing phenylalanine or tryptophan. The order of the fields is CDR3 protein, CDR3 DNA, V gene, clone size, D gene, J gene. A D gene is named only where the DNA matches it firmly. Clone sizes are given selectively: once, few, many, or a class where the clone is expanded.

CASSSGGDRFYEQYF	TGTGCCAGCAGCTCGGGGGGGGACCGATTCTACGAGCAGTACTTC	TRBV7-6	-	TRBD2	TRBJ2-7
CASSVGTVNYGYTF	TGTGCCAGCAGCGTAGGGACAGTTAACTATGGCTACACCTTC	TRBV7-2	-	TRBD1	TRBJ1-2
CASSFPGQGVYEQYF	TGTGCCAGCAGCTTCCCGGGACAGGGCGTTTACGAGCAGTACTTC	TRBV11-2	-	TRBD1	TRBJ2-7
CASSPLTTDTQYF	TGCGCCAGCAGCCCCCTAACGACAGATACGCAGTATTTT	TRBV4-1	-	-	TRBJ2-3
CASSQWSRSSYNEQFF	TGCGCCAGCAGCCAGTGGTCGCGGAGCTCCTACAATGAGCAGTTCTTC	TRBV5-1	-	-	TRBJ2-1
CASSLVAGTGGETQYF	TGTGCCAGCAGCTTGGTTGCGGGGACTGGTGGGGAGACCCAGTACTTC	TRBV5-5	-	-	TRBJ2-5
CASSPTDRVSGGYTF	TGTGCCAGCAGTCCTACGGACAGGGTGTCAGGTGGCTACACCTTC	TRBV6-1	-	TRBD1	TRBJ1-2
CASRVGTASYEQYF	TGTGCCAGCAGGGTAGGGACAGCTTCCTACGAGCAGTACTTC	TRBV2	-	TRBD1	TRBJ2-7
CASSSQTGGSNQPQHF	TGTGCCAGCAGTTCTCAGACGGGGGGGAGCAATCAGCCCCAGCATTTT	TRBV6-5	-	-	TRBJ1-5
CSVVVSGGQETQYF	TGCAGCGTTGTAGTAAGCGGGGGGCAAGAGACCCAGTACTTC	TRBV29-1	once	TRBD2	TRBJ2-5
CASSLRDIHGGKNIQYF	TGTGCCAGCAGCTTAAGAGACATCCACGGGGGCAAAAACATTCAGTACTTC	TRBV7-8	-	-	TRBJ2-4
CASSEREGREQYF	TGTGCCAGCAGTGAACGGGAGGGCCGCGAGCAGTACTTC	TRBV6-5	-	TRBD2	TRBJ2-7
CASSPVSGSSYEQYF	TGTGCCAGCTCACCAGTCAGCGGGAGCTCCTACGAGCAGTACTTC	TRBV18	-	TRBD2	TRBJ2-7
CASSFVDRGGNTIYF	TGTGCCAGCAGTTTTGTGGACAGGGGGGGAAACACCATATATTTT	TRBV28	-	TRBD1	TRBJ1-3
CASSQDFREPFTDTQYF	TGTGCCAGCAGCCAAGATTTCCGGGAACCCTTCACAGATACGCAGTATTTT	TRBV4-2	-	-	TRBJ2-3
CASSLGVGTGVDTQYF	TGTGCCAGCAGTTTAGGGGTTGGTACAGGAGTAGATACGCAGTATTTT	TRBV27	once	-	TRBJ2-3
CAWKGRDNSNQPQHF	TGTGCCTGGAAGGGCAGGGATAATAGCAATCAGCCCCAGCATTTT	TRBV30	once	-	TRBJ1-5
CASSFPWVADLYEQYF	TGTGCCAGCAGTTTCCCCTGGGTAGCGGATCTATACGAGCAGTACTTC	TRBV28	-	-	TRBJ2-7
CASSPQGTTEKLFF	TGTGCCAGCAGCCCCCAAGGGACAACTGAAAAACTGTTTTTT	TRBV9	-	-	TRBJ1-4
CASSSGGRTGVGTGELFF	TGTGCCAGCAGCTCGGGTGGGAGGACAGGGGTCGGCACCGGGGAGCTGTTTTTT	TRBV2	-	TRBD1	TRBJ2-2